The following is a T cell receptor (beta chain) sequence with its context. What it binds is not known. 5' RACE that incorporated UMI labels was used to prepare the TRB cDNA libraries. TCRdb reanalyzed the 5' RACE reads, giving one entry per CDR3 protein sequence and no DNA. The sample totals under 150,000 distinct CDR3 sequences. Those CD8+ T cells considered naive were CD45RO-CCR7+CD27+CD95-. The data were taken from a study of CXCR3-negative and CXCR3-positive naive CD8 T cells. General study points: CXCR3-positive naive cells had TRB CDR3s that were more hydrophobic than CXCR3-negative naive cells had. The study found comparably high diversity in both naive subsets and much lower diversity in memory CD8+ cells.

Sequenced input: naive CXCR3+ CD8+ T cells from blood. The subset here: CD45RO-CCR7+CD27+CD95- naive CD8+ T cells expressing CXCR3 (TNR3+). This sequence originates from a human donor in good health. Some clones in this sample may be carry-over from other donors' samples.

This CDR3 is CASSPGRYTEAFF. The rearrangement joins TRBV14 to TRBJ1-1. Germline V gene data show CDR1 as SGHDN and CDR2 as FVKESK. CDR3 length: 13 residues.